The entry below describes one T cell receptor beta chain. Its antigen is not known. The data originate from a study of high-grade serous ovarian cancer treatment subgroups. About the study: Samples averaged around 13,000 reads and thousands of unique TCR beta rearrangements.

The CDR3 extends over 14 amino acids. The germline V gene has CDR1 KGHSH and CDR2 LQKENI. The V end was cut by 2 bases, the J end by 2 bases, with 9 bases between. Tumor samples were obtained before definitive surgery or chemotherapy. Some clones are missing from TCRdb's copy, which holds only in-frame ones; the method was immunoSEQ multiplex PCR. The table has several thousand clones, about three fifths seen once; the top ten hold approximately 14%. Study-level results: Different patients shared almost no repertoire; same-patient tumors shared about 0.1 to 0.79. Bulk tumor TCR sequencing gave no spatial information. TCR relatedness rose with neoantigen level and trended with mutation load.

The sample consisted of tumor tissue. The rearrangement uses TRBV18 and TRBJ2-5; a possible D gene is TRBD1 (5 bases). The sequence was collected from a human donor with high-grade serous ovarian cancer. This CDR3 is CASSPMAGQETQYF. CDR3 coding DNA: TGTGCCAGCTCACCAATGGCAGGGCAAGAGACCCAGTACTTC.